This T cell receptor beta chain emerged from a study of T-cell reconstitution after alpha-beta-depleted transplantation in children. In its sample, this clonotype was seen many times. Construction of the TCRbeta library involved unique molecular identifiers. TCRdb redid the calling of the PCR reads with MiXCR, one entry per CDR3 protein. The sample includes around 600,000 distinct CDR3 sequences, around a sixth of them seen just once. The length of the CDR3 is 13 residues. The V gene's germline CDR1 is DFQATT and CDR2 SNEGSKA (reference sequence). V was trimmed by 6 bases and J by 8 bases, leaving 16 bases between them.

The chain uses TRBV20-1 and TRBJ1-4, with unresolved D. The sequenced sample was PBMCs from the stem cell graft donor, obtained from the stem cell graft. The clonotype was recovered from a human donor who donated a stem cell graft to a child with acute myeloid leukemia. CDR3: CSAVLGVQEKLFF. The CDR3 nucleotides are TGCAGTGCAGTATTGGGTGTCCAGGAAAAACTGTTTTTT.